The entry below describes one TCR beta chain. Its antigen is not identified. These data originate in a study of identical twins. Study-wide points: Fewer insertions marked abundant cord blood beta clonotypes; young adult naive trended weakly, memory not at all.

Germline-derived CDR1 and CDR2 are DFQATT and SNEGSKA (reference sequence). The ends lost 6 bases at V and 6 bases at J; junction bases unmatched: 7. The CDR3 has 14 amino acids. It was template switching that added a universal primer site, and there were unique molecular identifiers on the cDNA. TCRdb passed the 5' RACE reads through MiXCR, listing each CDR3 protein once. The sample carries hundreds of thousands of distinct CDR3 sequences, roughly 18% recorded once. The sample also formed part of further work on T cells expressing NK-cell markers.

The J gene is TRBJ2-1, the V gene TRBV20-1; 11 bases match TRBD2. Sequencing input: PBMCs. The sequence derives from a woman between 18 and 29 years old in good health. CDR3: CSAQIAGGPNEQFF. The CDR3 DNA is TGCAGTGCCCAAATAGCGGGAGGGCCCAATGAGCAGTTCTTC.